The rows below give T cell receptor beta chains drawn from one sample of a study of T cells after somatic rescue of genetic block. Sequenced by immunoSEQ multiplex PCR; TCRdb stores in-frame clones only, minus some. In the table there are about 72,000 clones, roughly 93% of which are singletons. Material: peripheral blood mononuclear cells (PBMCs). The receptors here all came from a man aged 25-40 years. CDR3s include the opening cysteine and the closing phenylalanine or tryptophan.

v_call: TRBV2
j_call: TRBJ2-5
cdr3_aa: CAGTLQGAKQETQYF

v_call: TRBV9
j_call: TRBJ1-4
cdr3_aa: CASSVSGGGGNEKLFF

v_call: TRBV19
j_call: TRBJ2-1
cdr3_aa: CASSPTGKPGNEQFF

v_call: TRBV7-6
j_call: TRBJ2-7
cdr3_aa: CASSLGVSGAPSYEQYF

v_call: TRBV2
j_call: TRBJ2-7
cdr3_aa: CASSGQGLQGYF

v_call: TRBV6-5
j_call: TRBJ2-3
cdr3_aa: CASSYTGNTDTQYF

v_call: TRBV6-5
j_call: TRBJ2-5
cdr3_aa: CASSRGVETQYF

v_call: TRBV21-1
j_call: TRBJ2-3
cdr3_aa: CASSAQDLRTDTQYF

v_call: TRBV28
j_call: TRBJ1-4
cdr3_aa: CASTSTNEKLFF

v_call: TRBV7-9
j_call: TRBJ1-5
cdr3_aa: CASSAPGGSNQPQHF

v_call: TRBV2
j_call: TRBJ2-5
cdr3_aa: CASSVLQGGLETQYF

v_call: TRBV2
j_call: TRBJ2-2
cdr3_aa: CASSEETPRTNTGELFF

v_call: TRBV18
j_call: TRBJ2-3
cdr3_aa: CASSPQGGGTDTQYF

v_call: TRBV7-9
j_call: TRBJ2-4
cdr3_aa: CASSLLPQSDIQYF

v_call: TRBV6-6
j_call: TRBJ2-7
cdr3_aa: CASSPSYEQYF

v_call: TRBV7-9
j_call: TRBJ1-1
cdr3_aa: CASSLDWDGILMNTEAFF

v_call: TRBV10-2
j_call: TRBJ2-3
cdr3_aa: CASSAQTRGFDTQYF

v_call: TRBV28
j_call: TRBJ2-1
cdr3_aa: CASSSSYRENEQFF

v_call: TRBV4-1
j_call: TRBJ2-3
cdr3_aa: CASSPRQGGADTQYF

v_call: TRBV7-3
j_call: TRBJ2-7
cdr3_aa: CASSLTGVAGGFYEQYF

v_call: TRBV28
j_call: NA
cdr3_aa: CASRQDRSYEQYF

v_call: TRBV19
j_call: TRBJ1-5
cdr3_aa: CASSMESGRNQPQHF

v_call: TRBV7-2
j_call: TRBJ2-3
cdr3_aa: CASSSIPGPSSGTQYF

v_call: TRBV5-1
j_call: TRBJ1-1
cdr3_aa: CASSPQGVTEAFF

v_call: TRBV2
j_call: TRBJ1-5
cdr3_aa: CASGRGEGQPQHF

v_call: TRBV7-6
j_call: TRBJ1-4
cdr3_aa: CASSSGQNEKLFF

v_call: TRBV28
j_call: TRBJ1-2
cdr3_aa: CASTDPGGENYGYTF

v_call: TRBV18
j_call: TRBJ1-3
cdr3_aa: CASSRGPSGPAGNTIYF

v_call: TRBV4-3
j_call: TRBJ2-3
cdr3_aa: CASSQAGADTQYF

v_call: TRBV27
j_call: TRBJ2-7
cdr3_aa: CASSFGTYGKQYF

v_call: TRBV7-8
j_call: TRBJ2-3
cdr3_aa: CASSLEGYTDTQYF

v_call: TRBV5-1
j_call: TRBJ2-2
cdr3_aa: CASSLFRGASSAGELFF

v_call: TRBV5-8
j_call: TRBJ2-7
cdr3_aa: CASSPFWNSYEQYF

v_call: TRBV5-5
j_call: TRBJ1-2
cdr3_aa: CASSLVQGSGYTF

v_call: TRBV6-1
j_call: TRBJ2-7
cdr3_aa: CASSVAGGPSYEQYF

v_call: TRBV6-5
j_call: TRBJ2-7
cdr3_aa: CASSYSLAAYEQYF

v_call: TRBV4-1
j_call: TRBJ1-5
cdr3_aa: CASSQEGTKPQHF

v_call: TRBV18
j_call: TRBJ1-1
cdr3_aa: CASSPSRPADTEAFF

v_call: TRBV28
j_call: TRBJ1-1
cdr3_aa: CASSFSRRVAFF

v_call: TRBV10-3
j_call: TRBJ1-6
cdr3_aa: CAISESGVLNSPLHF

v_call: TRBV27
j_call: TRBJ1-1
cdr3_aa: CASSLGSGGSGTEAFF

v_call: TRBV7-7
j_call: TRBJ2-5
cdr3_aa: CASSTRTGRSGETQYF

v_call: TRBV7-9
j_call: TRBJ1-4
cdr3_aa: CASSRDTGTVLNEKLFF

v_call: TRBV7-9
j_call: TRBJ1-4
cdr3_aa: CASSSRVLTNEKLFF

v_call: TRBV7-8
j_call: TRBJ2-1
cdr3_aa: CASSLLSGGNEQFF

v_call: TRBV5-4
j_call: TRBJ1-2
cdr3_aa: CASSTGMGNRSPGYTF

v_call: TRBV9
j_call: TRBJ2-1
cdr3_aa: CASSVEARDNEQFF

v_call: TRBV10-3
j_call: TRBJ2-7
cdr3_aa: CAISEVSSYEQYF

v_call: TRBV11-3
j_call: TRBJ2-2
cdr3_aa: CASSPQGLGTGELFF

v_call: TRBV6-1
j_call: TRBJ2-5
cdr3_aa: CASRGQGKETQYF

v_call: TRBV19
j_call: TRBJ1-4
cdr3_aa: CASSIPAGNYEKLFF

v_call: TRBV18
j_call: TRBJ1-1
cdr3_aa: CASSPPQGENTEAFF

v_call: TRBV5-1
j_call: TRBJ2-1
cdr3_aa: CASRGGGIQPGTSGLGSYNEQFF

v_call: TRBV2
j_call: TRBJ2-1
cdr3_aa: CAIPRRDRGLCEQFF

v_call: TRBV9
j_call: TRBJ1-2
cdr3_aa: CASSAVRQSPVYGYTF

v_call: TRBV27
j_call: TRBJ2-1
cdr3_aa: CASISWAYNEQFF

v_call: TRBV4-2
j_call: TRBJ1-6
cdr3_aa: CASSQLAERVYNSPLHF

v_call: TRBV5-4
j_call: TRBJ2-1
cdr3_aa: CASSLGGREQFF

v_call: TRBV19
j_call: TRBJ1-4
cdr3_aa: CASTQGWSNEKLFF

v_call: TRBV4-3
j_call: TRBJ2-7
cdr3_aa: CASSQDRAAAYEQYF